The 14 T cell receptor beta chains reported below all come from one sample, sequenced in a study of blood T cell repertoires in COVID-19. The data were produced by immunoSEQ multiplex PCR, yet TCRdb's version contains in-frame clones alone and is incomplete. The sample lists under 300,000 clones, 88% seen once, with about 3% in the top ten. Sequenced: PBMCs or T cells enriched from blood (not recorded which). The receptor set was obtained from a woman aged 45-59 years who had recovered from COVID-19.

The chain links TRBV9 to TRBJ1-3, with D perhaps TRBD1 (6 bases). V gave up 4 bases and J gave up 4 bases, with 18 bases separating them. Per the germline V gene, CDR1 is SGDLS and CDR2 is YYNGEE. The CDR3 sequence is 16 residues long. In DNA form, the CDR3 reads TGTGCCAGCAGCCCGCCAGGGGAAAGATCCGGAAACACCATATATTTT. Amino acid sequence: CASSPPGERSGNTIYF.

This sequence joins TRBV7-2 and TRBJ2-3; no reliable D call. The CDR3 spans 13 residues. CDR1 is SGHTA, CDR2 FQGNSA, per germline. Trimming removed 2 bases from V and 5 bases from J, with 8 bases in between. As DNA, the CDR3 is TGTGCCAGCAGCTTAATTTGGAGAGATACGCAGTATTTT. This codes for CASSLIWRDTQYF.

The chain has TRBV24-1 and TRBJ2-1; tentatively, D is TRBD2 (6 bases). The CDR3 contains 15 residues. Trimming removed 4 bases from V and 7 bases from J, with 16 bases in between. CDR1 is KGHDR and CDR2 is SFDVKD in the germline V gene. The CDR3 sequence is CATSDTTGTLNEQFF. The CDR3 DNA follows: TGTGCCACCAGTGACACGACCGGGACTCTTAATGAGCAGTTCTTC.

The rearrangement links TRBV6-2 or TRBV6-3 to TRBJ1-3; D not certain. Germline V gives CDR1 MNHEY, CDR2 SVGEGT. Trimming took off 6 bases at V and 7 bases at J, with 10 bases between the two ends. This CDR3 spans 12 amino acids. CDR3 bases: TGTGCCAGCAGCTCCCTTCGGAACACCATATATTTT. Protein product: CASSSLRNTIYF.

This chain connects TRBV7-2 to TRBJ2-7, with D perhaps matching TRBD1 (6 bases). This CDR3 contains 14 residues. V lost 2 bases and J 0 bases, leaving 8 bases between the germline ends. The germline V gene has CDR1 SGHTA and CDR2 FQGNSA. DNA for the CDR3: TGTGCCAGCAGCTTAATCAGGGGCTCCTACGAGCAGTACTTC. This translates into CASSLIRGSYEQYF.

The rearrangement joins TRBV7-6 to TRBJ2-5; D possibly corresponds to TRBD2 (6 bases). V lost 3 bases to trimming and J lost 1 base, with 12 bases between them. Germline V gene data show CDR1 as SGHVS and CDR2 as FNYEAQ. The CDR3 is 15 amino acids. CDR3 nucleotide sequence: TGTGCCAGCAGCTTGCTAGCGCATCCCCAAGAGACCCAGTACTTC. Protein sequence: CASSLLAHPQETQYF.

The chain is built from TRBV5-8 and TRBJ2-7; 7 positions agree with TRBD1. Trimming took 4 bases from V and 1 from J; bases not matched to a gene: 2. Germline CDR1 is SGHTS and CDR2 is YDEGEE. This CDR3 contains 13 residues. This CDR3 reads CASSTRGSYEQYF. In DNA form, the CDR3 reads TGTGCCAGCAGCACCAGGGGGTCCTACGAGCAGTACTTC.

This clone was seen just once. The V call is TRBV6-6, the J call TRBJ2-7, with 8 bases matching TRBD2. V lost 6 bases, J lost 7 bases, and 14 bases stayed unmatched. The CDR3 sequence is 15 residues long. CDR1 is MNHNY and CDR2 is SVGAGI in the germline V gene (reference sequence). CDR3 loop: CASSRPSAGRGEQYF. The DNA for the CDR3 is TGTGCCAGCAGCCGCCCTAGTGCCGGGAGGGGTGAGCAGTACTTC.

The chain combines TRBV6-2 or TRBV6-3 with TRBJ2-1; tentatively, D is TRBD1 (6 bases). The CDR3 loop spans 11 amino acids. V shed 5 bases and J shed 9 bases, with 8 bases lying between them. Germline V gene data show CDR1 as MNHEY and CDR2 as SVGEGT. The CDR3 coding sequence is TGTGCCAGCAGTCAAGGGGGTGAGCAGTTCTTC. Its protein is CASSQGGEQFF.

The chain couples TRBV7-2 to TRBJ2-1, with TRBD2 as a possible D gene (5 bases). With 5 bases removed from V and 7 bases from J, the gap between germline ends came to 15 bases. CDR1 is SGHTA, CDR2 FQGNSA, per germline. The CDR3 covers 14 residues. The CDR3 DNA sequence: TGTGCCAGCAGCCCCCGGGCGGGTAGGAATGAGCAGTTCTTC. Translating gives CASSPRAGRNEQFF. Full variable domain (rest looked up from reference TRBV7-2 and TRBJ2-1): GAGVSQSPSNKVTEKGKDVELRCDPISGHTALYWYRQSLGQGLEFLIYFQGNSAPDKSGLPSDRFSAERTGGSVSTLTIQRTQQEDSAVYLCASSPRAGRNEQFFGPGTRLTVL.

The chain links TRBV11-3 to TRBJ2-1; 9 bases align to TRBD2. The ends lost 5 bases at V and 11 bases at J; junction bases unmatched: 4. This CDR3 is built from 12 residues. The germline V gene encodes CDR1 SGHNT and CDR2 YENEEA. The CDR3 coding sequence is TGTGCCAGCAGCCACCTAGCGGGAAAGCAGTTCTTC. Translation: CASSHLAGKQFF.

The genes are TRBV4-1 and TRBJ2-1; D remains ambiguous. This CDR3 is built from 12 residues. Per the germline V gene, CDR1 is MGHRA and CDR2 is YSYEKL. V gave up 1 base and J gave up 5 bases, with 3 bases separating them. CDR3 in amino acids: CASSQANNEQFF. CDR3 DNA: TGCGCCAGCAGCCAAGCTAACAATGAGCAGTTCTTC.

In the case of this clone: A junction end diverges from the germline sequence, so it may reflect a read error. The chain joins TRBV7-3 to TRBJ2-1; 11 nucleotides align to TRBD2. CDR1 is SGHTA, CDR2 FQGTGA, per germline. The CDR3 has 15 residues. The CDR3 is CASSVTSGSQYEQFF. The CDR3 nucleotides read TGTGCCAGCAGCGTAACTAGCGGGAGCCAATATGAGCAGTTCTTC. The full variable domain, rest sourced from reference TRBV7-3 and TRBJ2-1, is GAGVSQTPSNKVTEKGKYVELRCDPISGHTALYWYRQSLGQGPEFLIYFQGTGAADDSGLPNDRFFAVRPEGSVSTLKIQRTERGDSAVYLCASSVTSGSQYEQFFGPGTRLTVL.

This clone was detected only a few times. This chain uses TRBV7-3 with TRBJ2-1, with TRBD2 matching 8 bases. This CDR3 is built from 15 residues. V lost 5 bases, J lost 8 bases, and 11 bases stayed unmatched. Germline V gives CDR1 SGHTA, CDR2 FQGTGA. The CDR3 is CASSHKTSVMDEQFF. CDR3 in DNA: TGTGCCAGCAGCCACAAGACTAGCGTCATGGATGAGCAGTTCTTC.